Described below is a single T cell receptor beta chain sequence and its context. The CDR3 totals 15 residues. Trimming pared 2 bases from V and 10 bases from J, leaving 15 bases between. Germline assignment: CDR1 MNHNS and CDR2 SASEGT. PCR was performed a second time for about 7 to 12 cycles using a sample-barcoded 5' primer and a J-beta primer mix. A 12-random-nucleotide template-switch adaptor tagged each cDNA molecule. TCRdb processed the 5' RACE reads anew with MiXCR; each CDR3 protein has one entry. The sample carries approximately 1,100,000 distinct CDR3 sequences, less than 50% recorded once. The data belong to a study of blood T cells in healthy people across ages. Samples each had at least 5 micrograms of total RNA extracted.

V usage is TRBV6-1 and J usage is TRBJ1-6; maybe TRBD1 (5 bases). Source material: blood. This TCR came from a woman aged 55-70 years in good health. CDR3 nucleotide sequence: TGTGCCAGCAGTGAACTCGAGGGACGGGTATCACCCCTCCACTTT. Residues: CASSELEGRVSPLHF.